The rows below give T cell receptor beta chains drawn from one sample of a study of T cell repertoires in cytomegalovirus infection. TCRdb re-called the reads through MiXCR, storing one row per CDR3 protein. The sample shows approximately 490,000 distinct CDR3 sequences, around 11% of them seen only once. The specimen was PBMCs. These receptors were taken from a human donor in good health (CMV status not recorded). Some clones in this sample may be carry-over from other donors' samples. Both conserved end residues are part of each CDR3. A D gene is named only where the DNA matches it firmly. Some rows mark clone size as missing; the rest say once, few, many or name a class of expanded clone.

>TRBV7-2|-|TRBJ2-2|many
CASSLGLRELFF
TGTGCCAGCAGCTTAGGCTTACGGGAGCTGTTTTTT
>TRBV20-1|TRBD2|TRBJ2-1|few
CSATSGGGPYNEQFF
TGCAGTGCTACTAGCGGGGGGGGGCCCTACAATGAGCAGTTCTTC
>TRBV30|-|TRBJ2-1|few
CAWIPPAYNEQFF
TGTGCCTGGATTCCCCCAGCCTACAATGAGCAGTTCTTC
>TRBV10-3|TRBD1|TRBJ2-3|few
CAISDSPGTASTDTQYF
TGTGCCATCAGTGATTCCCCTGGGACAGCTAGCACAGATACGCAGTATTTT
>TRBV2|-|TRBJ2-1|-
CASKSSYNEQFF
TGTGCCAGCAAGAGTTCCTACAATGAGCAGTTCTTC
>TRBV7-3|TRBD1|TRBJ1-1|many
CASSADRGRITEAFF
TGTGCCAGCAGCGCGGACAGGGGGAGGATCACTGAAGCTTTCTTT
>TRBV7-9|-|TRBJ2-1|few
CASSLAEQFF
TGTGCCAGCAGCTTAGCTGAGCAGTTCTTC
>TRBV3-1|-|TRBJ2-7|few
CASSPRLSEYYEQYF
TGTGCCAGCAGCCCCCGCCTCTCCGAGTATTACGAGCAGTACTTC
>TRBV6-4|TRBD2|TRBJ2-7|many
CASSDRTSGYEQYF
TGTGCCAGCAGTGACCGGACTAGCGGCTACGAGCAGTACTTC
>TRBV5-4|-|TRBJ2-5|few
CASGTQETQYF
TGTGCCAGCGGGACTCAAGAGACCCAGTACTTC
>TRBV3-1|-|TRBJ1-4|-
CASSQIIRTPNEKLFF
TGTGCCAGCAGCCAAATTATTAGGACTCCTAATGAAAAACTGTTTTTT
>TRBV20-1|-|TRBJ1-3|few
CSAQTVGNTIYF
TGCAGTGCACAGACTGTTGGAAACACCATATATTTT
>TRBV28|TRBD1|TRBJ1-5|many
CASSLRGTGSSNQPQHF
TGTGCCAGCAGTTTAAGGGGGACAGGGAGTAGCAATCAGCCCCAGCATTTT
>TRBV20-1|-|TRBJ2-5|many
CSARQGFQTQYF
TGCAGTGCTCGCCAGGGTTTTCAGACCCAGTACTTC
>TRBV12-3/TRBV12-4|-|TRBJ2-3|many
CASSLPGPWDAQYF
TGTGCCAGCAGTTTACCGGGTCCCTGGGATGCGCAGTATTTT
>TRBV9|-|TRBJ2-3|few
CASSVETFRDTQYF
TGTGCCAGCAGCGTAGAGACTTTCCGAGATACGCAGTATTTT
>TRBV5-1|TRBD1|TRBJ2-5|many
CASSLSRIRDRVPETQYF
TGCGCCAGCAGCTTGTCTAGGATTCGAGACAGGGTTCCTGAGACCCAGTACTTC
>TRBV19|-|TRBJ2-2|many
CASRNSNGGELFF
TGTGCCAGTAGAAATAGCAATGGCGGGGAGCTGTTTTTT
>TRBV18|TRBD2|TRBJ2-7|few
CASSPTGLAGVYEQYF
TGTGCCAGCTCACCAACGGGACTAGCGGGAGTGTACGAGCAGTACTTC
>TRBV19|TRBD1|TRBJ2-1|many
CASSIGQGGYEQFF
TGTGCCAGTAGTATCGGACAGGGGGGATATGAGCAGTTCTTC
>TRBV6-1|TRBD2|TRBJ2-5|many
CASREAGAPLQETQYF
TGTGCCAGCCGAGAGGCGGGAGCTCCCCTCCAAGAGACCCAGTACTTC
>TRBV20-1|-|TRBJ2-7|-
CSARAVSDPSYEQYF
TGCAGTGCTAGAGCAGTATCGGATCCCTCCTACGAGCAGTACTTC
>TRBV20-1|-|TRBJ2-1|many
CSARDPPGTRGNEQFF
TGCAGTGCTAGAGATCCTCCAGGGACTCGGGGGAATGAGCAGTTCTTC
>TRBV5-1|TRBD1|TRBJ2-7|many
CASSWGDRDSSYEQYF
TGCGCCAGCAGCTGGGGCGACAGGGATAGCTCCTACGAGCAGTACTTC
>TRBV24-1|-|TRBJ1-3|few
CATSDPTWEGNTIYF
TGTGCCACCAGTGACCCGACGTGGGAGGGAAACACCATATATTTT
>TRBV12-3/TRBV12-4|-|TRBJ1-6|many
CASSTDSNSPLHF
TGTGCCAGCAGTACGGACAGTAATTCACCCCTCCACTTT
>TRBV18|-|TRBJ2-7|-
CASSPSTGSSYEQYF
TGTGCCAGCTCACCATCGACAGGCAGCTCCTACGAGCAGTACTTC
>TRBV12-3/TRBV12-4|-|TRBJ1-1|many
CASIGMLTEAFF
TGTGCCAGCATCGGAATGTTGACTGAAGCTTTCTTT
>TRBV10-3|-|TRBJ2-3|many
CAISEADTQYF
TGTGCCATCAGTGAGGCAGATACGCAGTATTTT
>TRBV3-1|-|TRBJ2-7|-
CASSPRDNQRDEQYF
TGTGCCAGCAGCCCGAGGGACAACCAAAGGGACGAGCAGTACTTC
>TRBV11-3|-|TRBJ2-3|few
CASSLGGDVEDTQYF
TGTGCCAGCAGCTTAGGGGGGGACGTCGAGGATACGCAGTATTTT
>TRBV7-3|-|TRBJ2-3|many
CASGTGATDTQYF
TGTGCCAGCGGAACGGGGGCCACAGATACGCAGTATTTT
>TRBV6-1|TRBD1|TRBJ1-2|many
CASSEDPGTDARNGYTF
TGTGCCAGCAGTGAGGACCCCGGGACAGACGCGAGGAATGGCTACACCTTC
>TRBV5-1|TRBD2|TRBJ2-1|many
CASSLALAGGSYNEQFF
TGCGCCAGCAGCTTGGCCCTAGCGGGAGGGTCCTACAATGAGCAGTTCTTC
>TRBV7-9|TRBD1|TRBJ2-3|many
CASSLPAGGPSTDTQYF
TGTGCCAGCAGCTTACCGGCAGGGGGCCCGAGCACAGATACGCAGTATTTT
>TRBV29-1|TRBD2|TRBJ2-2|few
CSVAGGTGELFF
TGCAGCGTTGCGGGGGGAACCGGGGAGCTGTTTTTT
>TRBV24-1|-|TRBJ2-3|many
CATSDSRSDRYTQYF
TGTGCCACCAGTGATTCAAGGTCAGACCGATATACGCAGTATTTT
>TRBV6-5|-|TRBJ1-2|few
CASRPPDRSYGYTF
TGTGCCAGCAGGCCGCCCGACAGATCCTATGGCTACACCTTC
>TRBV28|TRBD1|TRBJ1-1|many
CASTLLGGYGTEAFF
TGTGCCAGCACCCTTTTAGGGGGCTACGGCACTGAAGCTTTCTTT
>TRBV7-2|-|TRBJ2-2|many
CASSSPGWQGNTGELFF
TGTGCCAGCAGTTCCCCCGGGTGGCAGGGGAACACCGGGGAGCTGTTTTTT
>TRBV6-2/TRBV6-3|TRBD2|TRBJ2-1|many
CASSYGLATYNEQFF
TGTGCCAGCAGTTACGGACTAGCCACCTACAATGAGCAGTTCTTC
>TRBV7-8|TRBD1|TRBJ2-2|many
CASRTGWPNTGELFF
TGTGCCAGCAGGACAGGGTGGCCAAACACCGGGGAGCTGTTTTTT
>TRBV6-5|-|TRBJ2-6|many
CASSLTEAGANVLTF
TGTGCCAGCAGTTTGACGGAGGCTGGGGCCAACGTCCTGACTTTC
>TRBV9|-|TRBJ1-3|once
CASSPGRWQRLSGNTIYF
TGTGCCAGCAGCCCTGGCCGGTGGCAGCGACTCTCTGGAAACACCATATATTTT
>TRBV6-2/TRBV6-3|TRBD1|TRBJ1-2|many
CASSRGQLNYGYTF
TGTGCCAGCAGCCGGGGACAGTTAAACTATGGCTACACCTTC
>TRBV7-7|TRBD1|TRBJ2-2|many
CASSSHRGGDTGELFF
TGTGCCAGCAGCTCCCACAGGGGCGGAGACACCGGGGAGCTGTTTTTT
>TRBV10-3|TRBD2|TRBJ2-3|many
CAIRSASGSTDTQYF
TGTGCCATCAGAAGCGCTAGCGGGAGCACAGATACGCAGTATTTT
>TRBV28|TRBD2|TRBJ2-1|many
CASSPNPRILAGGSYNEQFF
TGTGCCAGCAGTCCCAACCCAAGGATCCTAGCGGGAGGATCCTACAATGAGCAGTTCTTC
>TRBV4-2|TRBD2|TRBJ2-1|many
CASSPLGLTSGNSYNEQFF
TGTGCCAGCAGCCCCCTGGGCCTGACTAGCGGAAACTCCTACAATGAGCAGTTCTTC